These T cell receptor beta chains were read from a single sample in a study of CD8+CD57+ T cells in acquired aplastic anemia. One entry per CDR3 protein, called by TCRdb with MiXCR from the reads. Of about 160,000 distinct CDR3 sequences in the sample, roughly 45% were seen once. The sequenced sample was sorted CD4+, CD8+, or CD8+CD57+ T cells (not recorded which) from PBMCs. These TCRs come from a human donor with aplastic anemia. Each CDR3 is given with its conserved first and last residue. The order of the fields is D gene, V gene, J gene, clone size, CDR3 protein, CDR3 DNA. D genes are given only for firm matches. Where a row states a size, it is once, few, many or the class of an expanded clone; other rows omit it.

>NA|TRBV5-1|TRBJ2-3|many
CASSLARDLYTDTQYF
TGCGCCAGCAGCTTGGCCCGGGACCTATACACAGATACGCAGTATTTT
>NA|TRBV7-9|TRBJ1-2|NA
CASSSGTVYHF
TGTGCCAGCAGCTCCGGGACCGTTTATCACTTC
>NA|TRBV9|TRBJ2-1|NA
CASSVSGGASFF
TGTGCCAGCAGCGTATCAGGGGGGGCCTCTTTCTTC
>TRBD2|TRBV25-1|TRBJ2-7|NA
CASSGGGQGRSYEQYF
TGTGCCAGCAGCGGGGGGGGGCAGGGAAGGTCCTACGAGCAGTACTTC
>NA|TRBV12-3/TRBV12-4|TRBJ2-2|NA
CATGRLASGGELFF
TGTGCCACCGGACGACTTGCCAGCGGGGGGGAGCTGTTTTTT
>NA|TRBV3-1|TRBJ2-2|NA
CASSSHGVTGELFF
TGTGCCAGCAGCTCCCACGGAGTCACCGGGGAGCTGTTTTTT
>TRBD1|TRBV2|TRBJ1-5|few
CASGTDNQPQHF
TGTGCCAGCGGGACAGACAATCAGCCCCAGCATTTT
>NA|TRBV7-2|TRBJ2-1|NA
CASSTQHNEQFF
TGTGCCAGCAGCACGCAACACAATGAGCAGTTCTTC
>NA|TRBV25-1|TRBJ2-1|NA
CASSVWQGGDEQFF
TGTGCCAGCAGTGTGTGGCAGGGCGGAGATGAGCAGTTCTTC
>TRBD2|TRBV5-1|TRBJ2-7|NA
CASSLALPGGSYEQYF
TGCGCCAGCAGCTTAGCCCTCCCGGGGGGATCCTACGAGCAGTACTTC
>NA|TRBV19|TRBJ1-1|many
CASSRNAREAFF
TGTGCCAGTAGCAGAAACGCCAGGGAAGCTTTCTTT
>NA|TRBV7-2|TRBJ1-3|NA
CASRYSGGNTIYF
TGTGCCAGCAGATATAGCGGGGGGAACACCATATATTTT
>NA|TRBV4-2|TRBJ2-1|few
CASSQDRISSYNEQFF
TGTGCCAGCAGCCAAGATCGGATCTCCTCCTACAATGAGCAGTTCTTC
>NA|TRBV19|TRBJ1-1|many
CASKEVYRWNTEAFF
TGTGCCAGTAAGGAGGTATACCGGTGGAACACTGAAGCTTTCTTT
>NA|TRBV10-3|TRBJ2-3|many
CAISESEIDTQYF
TGTGCCATCAGTGAGTCGGAGATAGATACGCAGTATTTT
>NA|TRBV10-3|TRBJ2-1|NA
CAISETNEQFF
TGTGCCATCAGTGAGACAAACGAGCAGTTCTTC
>TRBD1|TRBV15|TRBJ1-4|NA
CASSHRTGEKLFF
TGTGCCAGCAGCCACCGGACAGGCGAAAAACTGTTTTTT
>NA|TRBV20-1|TRBJ2-7|few
CSAARGSLYEQYF
TGCAGTGCTGCAAGGGGGTCTCTCTACGAGCAGTACTTC
>NA|TRBV11-1|TRBJ2-1|once
CASSLDEAFVEQFF
TGTGCCAGCAGCTTAGACGAAGCTTTCGTTGAGCAGTTCTTC
>NA|TRBV15|TRBJ2-5|NA
CATSRERQETQYF
TGTGCCACCAGCAGAGAACGGCAAGAGACCCAGTACTTC
>NA|TRBV3-1|TRBJ1-6|many
CASSLVGTNSPLHF
TGTGCCAGCAGCCTAGTGGGGACTAATTCACCCCTCCACTTT
>NA|TRBV6-2/TRBV6-3|TRBJ2-7|NA
CASVTGTTYEQYF
TGTGCCAGCGTGACAGGGACTACCTACGAGCAGTACTTC
>TRBD1|TRBV7-2|TRBJ2-7|NA
CASSPGQPSYEQYF
TGTGCCAGCAGCCCGGGACAGCCCTCCTACGAGCAGTACTTC
>NA|TRBV7-9|TRBJ2-3|NA
CASSLGQPTDTQYF
TGTGCCAGCAGCTTAGGACAGCCGACAGATACGCAGTATTTT
>NA|TRBV9|TRBJ1-2|NA
CASSVVVESARGYTF
TGTGCCAGCAGCGTAGTGGTGGAGTCGGCGCGGGGCTACACCTTC
>TRBD1|TRBV4-2|TRBJ1-2|NA
CASSQEGDRAYGYTF
TGTGCCAGCAGCCAAGAAGGGGACAGGGCCTATGGCTACACCTTC
>NA|TRBV15|TRBJ1-1|NA
CATSKRTVSNNTEAFF
TGTGCCACCAGCAAAAGAACGGTGTCGAACAACACTGAAGCTTTCTTT
>NA|TRBV25-1|TRBJ1-2|few
CASSGDGNRYTF
TGTGCCAGCAGTGGGGACGGAAATAGATACACCTTC
>TRBD2|TRBV19|TRBJ2-1|NA
CASSRDGTREQFF
TGTGCCAGTAGTAGAGACGGGACTAGAGAGCAGTTCTTC
>TRBD1|TRBV7-6|TRBJ1-2|NA
CASSLGGQGGYGYTF
TGTGCCAGCAGCTTAGGGGGACAGGGCGGCTATGGCTACACCTTC
>NA|TRBV3-1|TRBJ1-1|NA
CASSHHQDNTEALF
TGTGCCAGCAGCCATCATCAGGACAACACTGAAGCTCTCTTT
>NA|TRBV2|TRBJ1-6|NA
CASNPGISSYNSPLHF
TGTGCCAGCAACCCCGGGATTAGCTCCTATAATTCACCCCTCCACTTT
>TRBD1|TRBV15|TRBJ2-7|NA
CATSSPPGQGGYEQYF
TGTGCCACCAGCAGCCCCCCGGGACAGGGGGGTTACGAGCAGTACTTC
>NA|TRBV12-3/TRBV12-4|TRBJ1-1|many
CASSLFGGSAEAFF
TGTGCCAGCAGTCTCTTCGGGGGGAGTGCTGAAGCTTTCTTT
>NA|TRBV2|TRBJ1-5|NA
CASSVSPRSNQPQHF
TGTGCCAGCAGTGTCAGTCCGAGGAGCAATCAGCCCCAGCATTTT
>TRBD1|TRBV29-1|TRBJ1-1|NA
CSVDVTGSTEAFF
TGCAGCGTTGACGTGACAGGGAGCACTGAAGCTTTCTTT
>NA|TRBV29-1|TRBJ2-1|NA
CSVEGQGNEQFF
TGCAGCGTTGAAGGGCAGGGGAATGAGCAGTTCTTC
>TRBD2|TRBV24-1|TRBJ2-1|NA
CASSVLEREGREQFF
TGTGCCAGCAGTGTCCTCGAGCGGGAGGGCCGTGAGCAGTTCTTC
>NA|TRBV12-3/TRBV12-4|TRBJ1-2|many
CASSGVGSNYGYTF
TGTGCCAGCAGTGGGGTCGGGTCTAACTATGGCTACACCTTC
>TRBD1|TRBV7-6|TRBJ2-3|NA
CASSKGQERTDTQYF
TGTGCCAGCAGCAAGGGACAGGAGCGCACAGATACGCAGTATTTT
>NA|TRBV2|TRBJ1-1|NA
CASSGDWNTEAFF
TGTGCCAGCAGTGGGGACTGGAACACTGAAGCTTTCTTT
>NA|TRBV2|TRBJ2-6|NA
CACSWDGHSGANVLIF
TGTGCCTGCAGTTGGGACGGACACTCTGGGGCCAACGTCCTGATTTTC
>NA|TRBV14|TRBJ1-6|NA
CASSQDLLYSPLHF
TGTGCCAGCAGCCAAGATCTGTTGTATTCACCCCTCCACTTT
>NA|TRBV19|TRBJ1-3|few
CASSGQRGNTIYF
TGTGCCAGCTCGGGGCAGCGGGGAAACACCATATATTTT
>NA|TRBV4-2|TRBJ2-7|NA
CASSQSGAYEQYF
TGTGCCAGCAGCCAAAGCGGCGCCTACGAGCAGTACTTC
>TRBD2|TRBV27|TRBJ2-1|many
CASSLGLAGAGEQFF
TGTGCCAGCAGCCTCGGACTAGCGGGGGCAGGTGAGCAGTTCTTC
>TRBD1|TRBV27|TRBJ1-6|many
CASSPDRVGFWSPLHF
TGTGCCAGCAGTCCCGACAGGGTCGGATTTTGGTCACCCCTCCACTTT
>TRBD1|TRBV6-4|TRBJ1-1|once
CASRSTGAPNTEAFF
TGTGCCAGCAGATCGACAGGGGCCCCGAACACTGAAGCTTTCTTT
>NA|TRBV10-2|TRBJ2-7|NA
CASSESPKTYEQYF
TGCGCCAGCAGTGAGTCGCCCAAGACCTACGAGCAGTACTTC
>TRBD2|TRBV29-1|TRBJ2-1|many
CSVATASGRSNEQFF
TGCAGCGTCGCTACCGCTAGCGGGAGATCCAATGAGCAGTTCTTC
>NA|TRBV7-2|TRBJ1-6|NA
CASSLQGTNSPLHF
TGTGCCAGCAGCTTACAAGGGACCAATTCACCCCTCCACTTT
>NA|TRBV19|TRBJ2-7|many
CASSITSSSEQYF
TGTGCCAGTAGTATCACTTCATCCTCCGAGCAGTACTTC
>TRBD1|TRBV25-1|TRBJ1-2|few
CASSEEGQALYGYTF
TGTGCCAGCAGTGAAGAGGGACAGGCGCTTTATGGCTACACCTTC
>TRBD2|TRBV29-1|TRBJ2-7|NA
CSVSSGRAYEQYF
TGCAGCGTCTCTAGCGGGAGGGCCTACGAGCAGTACTTC
>TRBD2|TRBV11-1|TRBJ2-3|NA
CASSVSSGGAWYTQYF
TGTGCCAGCAGCGTTTCTAGCGGGGGGGCTTGGTATACGCAGTATTTT